This T cell receptor beta chain was recovered during a study of blood T cell repertoires in COVID-19 (dated by TCRdb to 2020 to 2021). Regarding the study in general: Samples covering the acute and convalescent phases of COVID-19 were provided by collaborators in the United States, Italy and Spain. The samples were drawn from the first 160 participants of the ongoing ImmuneRACE study and from under 1,500 subjects provided by 6 global collaborators. A freely available public database, intended as a resource for researchers studying the immune response to SARS-CoV-2, is where the repertoires were released. The prospective study material was composed of cDNA or gDNA derived from T cells, B-cell-depleted T cells, or PBMCs. HLA class I and class II types, where available, came from metadata supplied by the sample provider rather than from assay-based typing. A de-identified subject ID, COVID-19 status, age in years and sex were almost always included in the sample metadata. The dataset comprised deeply sampled blood TCRbeta repertoires from subjects exposed to, actively infected with, or recovered from COVID-19.

Collaborating institutions collected whole blood in K2EDTA tubes following their own protocols. For TCRbeta analysis, collaborators shipped samples in one of three forms: frozen whole blood, isolated PBMCs, or DNA extracted from either of those sample types. There are a few counts of this clone. It lacks a known antigen. The input lacks base qualities; no much larger clone sits a single base away. From V the trimming removes 3 bases and from J it removes 5 bases, while the gene matches leave 19 bases of the junction unaccounted for. Taken from cysteine to phenylalanine, the CDR3 has 19 residues. CDR3 DNA only is kept here, 57 bases in frame from base 1. CDR1 and CDR2, looked up from the germline V gene, are MNHEY and SVGEGT. The immunoSEQ Assay, a bias-controlled multiplex PCR, was used to amplify TCRbeta CDR3 regions from genomic DNA. Processing in the source paper ran as follows. The number of nucleated cells in each sample was estimated from the amplification of reference gene primers within the assay. To quantify the absolute abundance of each unique TCRbeta CDR3 rearrangement, sequence reads were collapsed and filtered. For each sample, productive Simpson clonality was calculated as the square root of Simpson's diversity index across productive rearrangements. TCRdb carries this immuneACCESS record with in-frame sequences only. Its versions omit some clonotypes, under half of them owing to an unresolved V gene in the studies checked, with the rest unexplained. That table gives V, J and clone size, and the DNA gave D and trimming. The sample records 130,000 to 150,000 clones, approximately 80% of which are singletons. The ten largest account for approximately 5% of the sample.

What the work shows at the level of the full study, not this receptor alone: The quantity of clinical and demographic metadata differed by source and by participant and was supplied without curation.

The rearrangement combines TRBV6-2 or TRBV6-3 with TRBJ2-5, with 9 bases in between that match TRBD2. Material: peripheral blood. This sequence originates from a woman between 45 and 65 years old with acute or convalescent COVID-19. The CDR3 here reads CASSYPLVSQGLARETQYF. The bases read TGTGCCAGCAGTTATCCCCTCGTCTCCCAAGGACTAGCGAGGGAGACCCAGTACTTC.